These T cell receptor beta chains were read from a single sample in a study of T cell repertoires in cytomegalovirus infection. TCRdb re-derived calls from the reads in MiXCR, one entry per CDR3 protein. This table holds approximately 250,000 distinct CDR3 sequences, 6.5% found once. Material for sequencing was PBMCs. These receptors all stem from a human donor in good health (CMV status not recorded). Some clones in this sample may be carry-over from other donors' samples. The CDR3 runs from the conserved cysteine through the conserved F or W. A D gene is named only where the DNA matches it firmly. Clone size is stated in some rows and not others, as once, few, many or a class when expanded.

size	V	J	D	CDR3	DNA
NA	TRBV20-1	TRBJ2-3	NA	CSARDPSRGDTQYF	TGCAGTGCTAGAGATCCCTCTAGGGGGGATACGCAGTATTTT
many	TRBV7-2	TRBJ2-3	NA	CASSPPGTQATDTQYF	TGTGCCAGCAGCCCCCCCGGGACCCAGGCAACAGATACGCAGTATTTT
many	TRBV7-2	TRBJ2-6	TRBD1	CASSLGGTEPSGANVLTF	TGTGCCAGCAGCTTAGGTGGGACAGAGCCCTCTGGGGCCAACGTCCTGACTTTC
few	TRBV20-1	TRBJ2-2	NA	CSARPQGTGELFF	TGCAGTGCTAGACCGCAGGGGACCGGGGAGCTGTTTTTT
many	TRBV2	TRBJ2-1	NA	CASLKNNEQFF	TGTGCCAGTTTAAAAAATAATGAGCAGTTCTTC
NA	TRBV20-1	TRBJ1-1	TRBD1	CSADRDEAFF	TGCAGTGCTGACAGGGATGAAGCTTTCTTT
few	TRBV28	TRBJ2-7	TRBD1	CASSTGGTGFFLYF	TGTGCCAGCAGTACAGGCGGGACAGGGTTCTTTCTGTACTTC
many	TRBV12-3/TRBV12-4	TRBJ1-3	NA	CASRLVSGNTIYF	TGTGCCAGCAGACTGGTCTCTGGAAACACCATATATTTT
many	TRBV6-2/TRBV6-3	TRBJ2-2	TRBD1	CASRATGADGELFF	TGTGCCAGCAGAGCGACAGGGGCAGACGGGGAGCTGTTTTTT
few	TRBV5-1	TRBJ2-3	NA	CASSKDTSLPDTQYF	TGCGCCAGCAGCAAGGACACTAGTCTTCCAGATACGCAGTATTTT
NA	TRBV7-9	TRBJ2-7	NA	CASSPEAIAAYEQYF	TGTGCCAGCAGCCCGGAGGCGATAGCTGCCTACGAGCAGTACTTC
NA	TRBV12-3/TRBV12-4	TRBJ1-5	NA	CASSLGYRQRADSNQPQHF	TGTGCCAGCAGTTTAGGGTACAGGCAGCGGGCGGATAGCAATCAGCCCCAGCATTTT
NA	TRBV6-2/TRBV6-3	TRBJ2-5	TRBD1	CASSSPGTGPQETQYF	TGTGCCAGCAGTTCCCCCGGGACAGGGCCCCAAGAGACCCAGTACTTC
many	TRBV11-1	TRBJ2-7	NA	CASSASQSEANEQYF	TGTGCCAGCAGCGCCTCTCAGAGCGAAGCGAACGAGCAGTACTTC
many	TRBV7-2	TRBJ2-2	TRBD1	CASRPDRVTGELFF	TGTGCCAGCAGGCCGGACAGGGTGACCGGGGAGCTGTTTTTT
NA	TRBV4-1	TRBJ1-4	NA	CASRGTGFNEKLFF	TGCGCCAGCAGGGGTACAGGGTTTAATGAAAAACTGTTTTTT
NA	TRBV20-1	TRBJ2-3	TRBD2	CSALSGGAADTQYF	TGCAGTGCTTTGAGCGGGGGGGCCGCAGATACGCAGTATTTT